This TCR beta chain was sequenced during a study of shared clonotypes between healthy human individuals. CDR1 KGHSH and CDR2 LQKENI come from the germline V gene. CDR3 length: 14 amino acids. The V segment lost 1 base and the J segment 6 bases; nucleotides outside the gene matches: 6. The donor cohort consisted entirely of Caucasian adults residing in Nashville, Tennessee. Profiling relied on immunoSEQ multiplex PCR, and the TCRdb table lists in-frame clones only, not all of them. The table lists 450,000 to 500,000 clones, approximately 80% of them singletons, with approximately 12% in the top ten. The chain joins TRBV18 to TRBJ2-7; 7 positions agree with TRBD1. The clonotype was recovered from a woman between 35 and 50 years old in good health. Some clones in this sample may be carry-over from other donors' samples. The sample consisted of PBMCs. CDR3 DNA sequence: TGTGCCAGCTCACCACAGGGGGCGATTACCGAGCAGTACTTC. It specifies CASSPQGAITEQYF.